This passage covers 27 T cell receptor beta chains from one sample sequenced in a study of T cell repertoires in cytomegalovirus infection. TCRdb used MiXCR to reprocess the reads, holding one entry per CDR3 protein. Of 250,000 to 300,000 distinct CDR3 sequences in the sample, roughly 24% are singletons; the top ten hold approximately 15%. Sequencing used PBMCs. These receptors were collected from a human donor in good health (CMV status not recorded). Some clones in this sample may be carry-over from other donors' samples.

This clonotype came up many times. This chain uses TRBV6-1 with TRBJ2-2, with D possibly TRBD1 on 6 matching bases. The CDR3 consists of 13 residues. Trimming took 10 bases from V and 4 from J, leaving 13 bases between them. Germline assignment: CDR1 MNHNS and CDR2 SASEGT. This CDR3 reads CAIRRTATGELFF. DNA of the CDR3: TGTGCCATACGTAGGACAGCCACCGGGGAGCTGTTTTTT.

Only a few counts were recorded for this clonotype. The chain has TRBV5-5 and TRBJ2-3, with 9 nucleotides matching TRBD2. Germline CDR1 is SGHKS and CDR2 is YYEKEE (reference sequence). The trim removed 3 bases at V and 1 base at J, leaving 6 bases unmatched. The CDR3 length is 16 residues. CDR3 amino acids: CASSSVQREGTDTQYF. The CDR3 nucleotides read TGTGCCAGCAGCTCTGTCCAGCGGGAGGGCACAGATACGCAGTATTTT.

The CDR3 DNA reads TGTGCCAGCAGTTCCTCGACTGGCTCTGGAAACACCATATATTTT. Its protein is CASSSSTGSGNTIYF. The gene calls are TRBV27 and TRBJ1-3; no clear D gene. Germline V CDR1 and CDR2: MNHEY, SMNVEV (reference sequence). The CDR3 sequence is 15 residues long. V lost 4 bases and J 0 bases, leaving 10 bases between the germline ends.

The sample holds a few counts of this clonotype. This chain uses TRBV27 with TRBJ2-2, with D perhaps matching TRBD1 or TRBD2 (5 bases each). Trimming shortened V by 6 bases and J by 1 base, and 9 bases separated the two germline ends. Germline CDR1 MNHEY, CDR2 SMNVEV (reference sequence). The CDR3 spans 14 residues. The CDR3 loop is CASRVGRNTGELFF. The CDR3 nucleotides read TGTGCCAGCAGGGTGGGACGGAACACCGGGGAGCTGTTTTTT.

This clonotype turned up a few times. V and J are TRBV20-1 and TRBJ2-4; D possibly corresponds to TRBD1 (6 bases). V was pared by 6 bases and J by 1 base, with 13 bases between. CDR3 length: 14 residues. CDR1 is DFQATT and CDR2 is SNEGSKA in the germline V gene (reference sequence). The CDR3, as DNA: TGCAGTGCCACAGCCGACAGGGCCAAAAACATTCAGTACTTC. The encoded protein is CSATADRAKNIQYF.

The J gene is TRBJ2-5, the V gene TRBV28; 8 nucleotides agree with TRBD2. CDR1 is MDHEN and CDR2 is SYDVKM in the germline V gene. The CDR3 sequence is 15 residues long. Trimming removed 6 bases from V and 1 base from J; junction bases left unmatched: 7. CDR3 amino acids: CASRILAGPQETQYF. The CDR3 coding sequence is TGTGCCAGCAGGATCCTAGCGGGCCCCCAAGAGACCCAGTACTTC.

V is TRBV15 and J is TRBJ2-2; perhaps TRBD2 as D (5 bases). The CDR3 extends over 15 amino acids. V shed 1 base and J shed 4 bases, with 10 bases lying between them. Germline lookup yields CDR1 LNHNV and CDR2 YYDKDF (reference sequence). CDR3 nucleotide sequence: TGTGCCACCAGCAGAGGGAGCGGAGTCACCGGGGAGCTGTTTTTT. Encoded protein: CATSRGSGVTGELFF.

To note about this clonotype: The junction does not match germline at one end; this may be a read error. The chain carries TRBV29-1 and TRBJ2-5; maybe TRBD1 (7 bases). CDR1 and CDR2 from the germline V gene are SQVTM and ANQGSEA. This CDR3 has 13 amino acids. The CDR3 region is CGVERQGGETQYF. The CDR3 region has the DNA TGCGGCGTTGAAAGGCAGGGGGGAGAGACCCAGTACTTC.

In this sample, this clonotype turned up once. This CDR3 is CASSNFQIYEQYV. The CDR3 nucleotides read TGTGCCAGCAGTAACTTCCAGATCTACGAGCAGTACGTC. The genes are TRBV6-2 or TRBV6-3 and TRBJ2-7; no firm D call. V was clipped by 5 bases and J by 3 bases, with 11 bases between them. Germline values: CDR1 MNHEY, CDR2 SVGEGT. This CDR3 spans 13 amino acids.

The chain carries TRBV12-3 or TRBV12-4 and TRBJ2-1; 9 nucleotides agree with TRBD2. J lost 10 bases, V lost 6 bases, and 13 bases had no gene match. This CDR3 comprises 15 residues. CDR3 in DNA: TGTGCCAGCAGCCTTATAGCGGGAGCCTCGGGGGAGCAGTTCTTC. As protein: CASSLIAGASGEQFF.

This clonotype was counted many times. The rearrangement uses TRBV7-2 and TRBJ1-6; 8 nucleotides align to TRBD1. The CDR3 loop spans 16 amino acids. V was pared by 3 bases and J by 5 bases, with 6 bases of the junction left unmatched. Germline CDR1 and CDR2: SGHTA and FQGNSA. The CDR3 region is CASSFTGQGDNSPLHF. The CDR3 DNA reads TGTGCCAGCAGCTTCACAGGACAGGGCGATAATTCACCCCTCCACTTT.

The genes are TRBV15 and TRBJ1-6; a possible D gene is TRBD1 (5 bases). This CDR3 is 15 amino acids long. Germline V gene data show CDR1 as LNHNV and CDR2 as YYDKDF (reference sequence). The ends were cut back, 1 base at V and 5 bases at J, with 9 bases in the middle. CDR3 sequence: CATSRGGSNNSPLHF. CDR3 nucleotides: TGTGCCACCAGCAGAGGGGGCAGTAATAATTCACCCCTCCACTTT.

This clonotype showed up many times. The rearrangement joins TRBV7-2 to TRBJ2-5, with 7 bases aligning to TRBD1. This CDR3 is 14 amino acids long. V lost 6 bases to trimming and J lost 7 bases; unmatched junction nucleotides: 11. From germline, CDR1 is SGHTA and CDR2 FQGNSA. CDR3 loop: CASSPTGATSTQYF. The CDR3 bases are TGTGCCAGCAGTCCCACAGGGGCGACCTCGACCCAGTACTTC. The full variable domain, in which reference TRBV7-2 and TRBJ2-5 provide the parts outside the CDR3, is GAGVSQSPSNKVTEKGKDVELRCDPISGHTALYWYRQSLGQGLEFLIYFQGNSAPDKSGLPSDRFSAERTGGSVSTLTIQRTQQEDSAVYLCASSPTGATSTQYFGPGTRLLVL.

This clonotype was seen a few times. The rearrangement uses TRBV5-5 and TRBJ2-7; no reliable D call. This CDR3 is 14 amino acids long. Germline V gene data show CDR1 as SGHKS and CDR2 as YYEKEE (reference sequence). V was trimmed by 4 bases and J by 0 bases, leaving 11 bases between them. CDR3 sequence: CASSPDLRSYEQYF. CDR3 nucleotide sequence: TGTGCCAGCAGCCCGGACCTACGCTCCTACGAGCAGTACTTC. The full variable domain, with the rest looked up from reference TRBV5-5 and TRBJ2-7, is DAGVTQSPTHLIKTRGQQVTLRCSPISGHKSVSWYQQVLGQGPQFIFQYYEKEERGRGNFPDRFSARQFPNYSSELNVNALLLGDSALYLCASSPDLRSYEQYFGPGTRLTVT.

The chain joins TRBV19 to TRBJ1-1; D ambiguous. The V gene's germline CDR1 is LNHDA and CDR2 SQIVND (reference sequence). The V gene lost 5 bases and the J gene lost 6 bases, with 13 bases spanning the gap. This CDR3 contains 13 residues. The CDR3 here is CASSPSQTAEAFF. The CDR3 nucleotides read TGTGCCAGTAGTCCCTCCCAGACCGCTGAAGCTTTCTTT.

The V call is TRBV6-2 or TRBV6-3, the J call TRBJ1-5, with D maybe TRBD1 (5 bases). The CDR3 has 14 amino acids. The V end was cut by 6 bases, the J end by 9 bases, with 18 bases between. Germline values: CDR1 MNHEY, CDR2 SVGEGT. The CDR3 loop reads CASSNAGRPSPQHF. In DNA form, the CDR3 reads TGTGCCAGCAGCAACGCGGGACGGCCCTCGCCCCAGCATTTT.

V and J are TRBV6-4 and TRBJ2-1; 8 nucleotides line up with TRBD1. Germline loops: CDR1 MRHNA, CDR2 SNTAGT. The CDR3 is made up of 14 amino acids. J was trimmed by 8 bases and V by 6 bases; bases with no gene match: 9. The CDR3 protein is CASSADRAGDEQFF. The CDR3 nucleotides read TGTGCCAGCAGCGCGGACAGGGCCGGGGATGAGCAGTTCTTC.

The rearrangement joins TRBV29-1 to TRBJ2-1; D might be TRBD1 or TRBD2, each matching 7 bases. The ends were cut back, 6 bases at V and 8 bases at J, with 20 bases in the middle. Germline V gene lookup returns CDR1 SQVTM and CDR2 ANQGSEA. CDR3 length: 14 amino acids. Here the CDR3 DNA reads TGCAGCGTCCAGGGGGGGATAGGAGGATATGAGCAGTTCTTC. As protein: CSVQGGIGGYEQFF.

This clonotype appeared a few times. The chain employs TRBV7-6 and TRBJ1-6; D is uncertain. This CDR3 has 13 residues. CDR1 is SGHVS and CDR2 is FNYEAQ in the germline V gene. The V end was cut by 1 base, the J end by 7 bases, with 5 bases between. The CDR3 reads CASSLGKNSPLHF. The CDR3, as DNA: TGTGCCAGCAGCTTAGGCAAAAATTCACCCCTCCACTTT.

This clonotype was detected many times. The chain has TRBV7-2 and TRBJ2-7; D is uncertain. The CDR3 sequence is 14 residues long. V was clipped by 5 bases and J by 0 bases, with 11 bases between them. CDR1 is SGHTA, CDR2 FQGNSA, per germline. This chain's CDR3 is CASSTDPSSYEQYV. CDR3 nucleotides: TGTGCCAGCAGCACCGATCCTAGCTCCTACGAGCAGTACGTC.

This clonotype was detected many times. This sequence joins TRBV7-2 and TRBJ1-2; 10 positions match TRBD1. Germline assignment: CDR1 SGHTA and CDR2 FQGNSA. V shed 1 base and J 8 bases; nucleotides not matched to a gene: 4. This CDR3 spans 14 amino acids. The CDR3 sequence: CASSLGDRGGGYTF. The CDR3 coding sequence is TGTGCCAGCAGCTTAGGGGACAGGGGCGGAGGCTACACCTTC.

This chain links TRBV12-3 or TRBV12-4 with TRBJ1-1; D unresolved. The CDR3 is 15 residues long. V was shortened by 2 bases and J by 7 bases, with 17 bases between the two germline ends. As DNA, the CDR3 is TGTGCCAGCAGTTTATCCAACGGAGGGAGAATTGAAGCTTTCTTT. Translated: CASSLSNGGRIEAFF.

This clonotype was counted many times. The chain's CDR3 is CASSYLYEQYF. Written as DNA, the CDR3 is TGTGCCAGCAGTTATCTATACGAGCAGTACTTC. The gene calls are TRBV6-1 and TRBJ2-7; D unresolved. Per germline, CDR1 MNHNS and CDR2 SASEGT. Trimming pared 5 bases from V and 4 bases from J, leaving 6 bases between. The CDR3 consists of 11 residues.

The chain combines TRBV19 with TRBJ2-1; weak D call: TRBD2 (6 bases). CDR3 length equals 14 residues. Germline lookup yields CDR1 LNHDA and CDR2 SQIVND (reference sequence). V lost 6 bases and J 0 bases, leaving 9 bases between the germline ends. DNA of the CDR3: TGTGCCAGTAGCGGACTACCCTCCTACAATGAGCAGTTCTTC. Translation gives CASSGLPSYNEQFF.

V usage is TRBV7-8 and J usage is TRBJ2-3; a possible D gene is TRBD1 (7 bases). CDR1 and CDR2 from the germline V gene are SGHVS and FQNEAQ. Trimming shortened V by 3 bases and J by 6 bases, and 13 bases separated the two germline ends. CDR3 length equals 14 residues. This CDR3 is CASSLGGQWDTQYF. As DNA, the CDR3 is TGTGCCAGCAGCTTGGGGGGACAGTGGGATACGCAGTATTTT.

This clonotype was seen only a few times. CDR3 sequence reads: CASSYSVGSGGQETQYF. The CDR3 nucleotides read TGTGCCAGCAGTTACTCGGTCGGTAGCGGGGGACAAGAGACCCAGTACTTC. The chain couples TRBV6-2 or TRBV6-3 to TRBJ2-5; the match to TRBD2 covers 9 bases. In germline, CDR1 is MNHEY, CDR2 SVGEGT. V lost 0 bases and J lost 2; bases outside the gene matches: 7. The CDR3 consists of 17 residues.

Comment on this clonotype: Relative to the germline gene, one junction end is altered; a read error may explain this. The chain's CDR3 is CASSQDPASGRGLEFF. DNA for the CDR3: TGTGCCAGCAGCCAAGATCCAGCTAGCGGGAGGGGTTTGGAGTTCTTT. The chain recombines TRBV3-1 with TRBJ2-1; 12 nucleotides agree with TRBD2. CDR3 length equals 16 residues. Germline V lookup: CDR1 LGHDT, CDR2 YNNKEL (reference sequence).